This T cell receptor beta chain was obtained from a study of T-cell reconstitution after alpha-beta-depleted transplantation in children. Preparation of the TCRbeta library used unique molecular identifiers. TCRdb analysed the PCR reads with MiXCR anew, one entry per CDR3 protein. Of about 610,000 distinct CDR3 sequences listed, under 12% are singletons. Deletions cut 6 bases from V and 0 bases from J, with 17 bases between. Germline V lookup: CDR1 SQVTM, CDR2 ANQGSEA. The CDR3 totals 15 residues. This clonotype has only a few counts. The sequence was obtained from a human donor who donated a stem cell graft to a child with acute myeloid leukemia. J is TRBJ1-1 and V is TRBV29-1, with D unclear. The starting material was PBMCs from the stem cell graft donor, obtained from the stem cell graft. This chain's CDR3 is CSVGPGQKLNTEAFF. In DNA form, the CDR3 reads TGCAGCGTAGGTCCCGGGCAGAAACTGAACACTGAAGCTTTCTTT. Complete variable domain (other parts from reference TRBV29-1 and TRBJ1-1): SAVISQKPSRDICQRGTSLTIQCQVDSQVTMMFWYRQQPGQSLTLIATANQGSEATYESGFVIDKFPISRPNLTFSTLTVSNMSPEDSSIYLCSVGPGQKLNTEAFFGQGTRLTVV.